This section outlines one T cell receptor beta chain sequence together with its context. The antigen is undetermined. Germline CDR1 is SEHNR and CDR2 is FQNEAQ (reference sequence). The CDR3 runs 15 residues. The V end lost 6 bases, the J end lost 4 bases, and 18 bases lay between the germline ends. Profiled with immunoSEQ multiplex PCR; TCRdb holds only in-frame clones, not every one. The sample records about 81,000 clones, about nine tenths being singletons. This entry comes from a study of T cell responses to AZD1222 COVID-19 vaccine. Both about-4-week and about-12-week second-dose recipients were combined. Study-wide results and caveats: The sample set comprised mostly white British donors with more females, and clonal diversity was possibly underestimated. Distributed over spike, vaccine-associated CD4 TCRs predominated at 160-218 and 743-854. The peak T cell response came first, and repertoires were sampled only after it.

This clonotype was obtained from an adult who received the AZD1222 COVID-19 vaccine. This rearrangement joins TRBV7-9 to TRBJ1-1, with D possibly being TRBD1 (6 bases). Source: peripheral blood, taken 28 days after the second AZD1222 dose. Here the CDR3 DNA reads TGTGCCAGCAGACAATCAGCACAGGGAAGCACTGAAGCTTTCTTT. This translates into CASRQSAQGSTEAFF.